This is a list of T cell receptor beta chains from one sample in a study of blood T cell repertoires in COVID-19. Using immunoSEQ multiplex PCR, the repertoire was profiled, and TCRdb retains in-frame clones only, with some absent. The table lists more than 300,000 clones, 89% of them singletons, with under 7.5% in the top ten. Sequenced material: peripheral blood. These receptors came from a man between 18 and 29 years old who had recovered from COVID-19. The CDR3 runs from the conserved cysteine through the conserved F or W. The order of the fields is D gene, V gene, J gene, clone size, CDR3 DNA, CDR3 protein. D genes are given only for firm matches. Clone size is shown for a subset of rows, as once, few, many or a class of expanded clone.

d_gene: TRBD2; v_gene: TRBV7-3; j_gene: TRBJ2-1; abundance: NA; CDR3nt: TGTGCCAGCAGCTCGGTAGCGGGAACCGGGAACCAGTTCTTC; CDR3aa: CASSSVAGTGNQFF
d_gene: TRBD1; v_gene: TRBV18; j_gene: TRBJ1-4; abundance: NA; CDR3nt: TGTGCCAGCTCACCACCGTTCATGGGACAGGGAGATGAAAAACTGTTTTTT; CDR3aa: CASSPPFMGQGDEKLFF
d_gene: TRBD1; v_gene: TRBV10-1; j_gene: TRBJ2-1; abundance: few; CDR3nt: TGCGCCAGCATTTTAGGCACCCCAAATCGCGACAGGGAACTATCCTACAATGAGCAGTTCTTC; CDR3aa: CASILGTPNRDRELSYNEQFF
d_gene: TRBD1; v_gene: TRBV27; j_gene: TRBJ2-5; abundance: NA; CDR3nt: TGTGCCAGCAGTTTCGGGACAGGGGTTCGAGAGACCCAGTACTTC; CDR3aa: CASSFGTGVRETQYF
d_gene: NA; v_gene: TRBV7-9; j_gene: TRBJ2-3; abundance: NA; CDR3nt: TGTGCCAGCAGCTTAGTTACCTACACAGATACGCAGTATTTT; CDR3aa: CASSLVTYTDTQYF
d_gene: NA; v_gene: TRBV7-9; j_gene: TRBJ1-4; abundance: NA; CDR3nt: TGTGCTACAGCTTCCCCACGAGATGGGCTGTTTTTT; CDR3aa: CATASPRDGLFF
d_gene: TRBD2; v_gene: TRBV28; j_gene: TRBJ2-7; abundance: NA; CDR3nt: TGTGCCAGCAGTTTACCTTCTGCGGGAGGGCTCGAGCAGTACTTC; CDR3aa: CASSLPSAGGLEQYF
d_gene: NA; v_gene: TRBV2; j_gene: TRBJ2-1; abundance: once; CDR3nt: TGTGCCAGCAGTGAAGCGCGTCTTAGCTCCTACAATGAGCAGTTCTTC; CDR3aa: CASSEARLSSYNEQFF
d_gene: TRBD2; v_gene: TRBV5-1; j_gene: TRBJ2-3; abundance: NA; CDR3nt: TGCGCCAGCAGCTCTAGCGGGAGGGACGATACGCAGTATTTT; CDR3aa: CASSSSGRDDTQYF
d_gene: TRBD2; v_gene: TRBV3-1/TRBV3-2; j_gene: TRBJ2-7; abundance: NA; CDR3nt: TGTGCCAGCAGCCACGAGGGAGGGACGATAACCTACGAGCAGTACTTC; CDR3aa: CASSHEGGTITYEQYF
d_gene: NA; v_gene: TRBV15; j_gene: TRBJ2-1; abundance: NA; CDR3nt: TGTGCCACCAGCAGTCGATCCGGGTCGTCCTACAATGAGCAGTTCTTC; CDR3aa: CATSSRSGSSYNEQFF